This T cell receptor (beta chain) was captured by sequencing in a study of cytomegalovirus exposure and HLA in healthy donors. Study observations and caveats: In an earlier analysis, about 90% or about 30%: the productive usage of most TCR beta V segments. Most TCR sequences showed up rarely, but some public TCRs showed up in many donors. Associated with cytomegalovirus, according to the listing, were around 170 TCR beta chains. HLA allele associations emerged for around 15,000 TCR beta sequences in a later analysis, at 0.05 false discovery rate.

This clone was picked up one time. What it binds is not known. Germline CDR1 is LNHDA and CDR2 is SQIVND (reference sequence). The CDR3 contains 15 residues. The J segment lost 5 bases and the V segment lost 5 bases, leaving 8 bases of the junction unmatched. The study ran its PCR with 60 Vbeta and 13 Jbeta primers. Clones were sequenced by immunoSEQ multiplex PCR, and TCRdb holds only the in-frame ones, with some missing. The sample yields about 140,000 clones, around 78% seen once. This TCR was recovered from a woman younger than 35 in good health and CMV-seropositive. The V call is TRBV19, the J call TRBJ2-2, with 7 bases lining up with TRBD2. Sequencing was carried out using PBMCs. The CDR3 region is CASSATPGGTGELFF. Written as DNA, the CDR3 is TGTGCCAGTAGTGCCACCCCGGGGGGAACCGGGGAGCTGTTTTTT.